Given below is one TCR beta chain in context. The target antigen is unknown. This entry is derived from a study of T cell repertoires in cytomegalovirus infection. The germline V gene has CDR1 MRHNA and CDR2 SNTAGT. The CDR3 contains 14 residues. The V end lost 0 bases, the J end lost 7 bases, and 7 bases lay between the germline ends. TCRdb re-analysed the reads in MiXCR, keeping a single row per CDR3 protein. The table lists about 740,000 distinct CDR3 sequences, approximately 40% of them singletons. Study conclusions and caveats: Ex vivo responses were dominated by HLA-C-restricted CMV-specific TCR beta clonotypes.

The chain employs TRBV6-4 and TRBJ1-6; no reliable D call. What was sequenced was PBMCs. The sequence derives from a human donor in good health (CMV status not recorded). Some clones in this sample may be carry-over from other donors' samples. The CDR3 spells CASSDSNTNSPLHF. As DNA, the CDR3 is TGTGCCAGCAGTGACTCCAACACAAATTCACCCCTCCACTTT.